A single sample is the source of the 25 T cell receptor beta chains below, sequenced in a study of blood T cells in healthy people across ages. Next came a second PCR, run for about 7 to 12 cycles, which used a sample-barcoded 5' primer along with a J-beta primer mix. TCRdb processed the 5' RACE reads anew with MiXCR; each CDR3 protein has one entry. Of more than 750,000 distinct CDR3 sequences in the sample, around 29% were seen once. The sample was also reused in another study, on T cells of mothers and their children.

The material sequenced was blood. The receptor set was obtained from a woman aged 40 to 50 in good health.

This clonotype was observed at least ten times. This chain joins TRBV5-4 and TRBJ2-7; TRBD2 agrees at 8 bases. Germline CDR1 and CDR2: SGHNT and YYREEE (reference sequence). Trimming at V came to 4 bases and at J to 2 bases, leaving 5 bases not matched to a gene. This CDR3 is 14 amino acids long. The chain's CDR3 is CASSPARGAYEQYF. The CDR3 coding sequence is TGTGCCAGCAGCCCCGCGCGGGGGGCCTACGAGCAGTACTTC. The whole variable domain, filled in from reference TRBV5-4 and TRBJ2-7, reads ETGVTQSPTHLIKTRGQQVTLRCSSQSGHNTVSWYQQALGQGPQFIFQYYREEENGRGNFPPRFSGLQFPNYSSELNVNALELDDSALYLCASSPARGAYEQYFGPGTRLTVT.

V usage is TRBV9 and J usage is TRBJ2-3, with TRBD2 identical over 7 bases. With 3 bases clipped from V and 6 bases from J, the junction kept 10 bases outside the gene matches. The CDR3 runs to 15 residues. Germline assignment: CDR1 SGDLS and CDR2 YYNGEE. The CDR3 sequence is CASSARVSGEDTQYF. The CDR3 DNA reads as TGTGCCAGCAGCGCCCGTGTCAGCGGGGAGGATACGCAGTATTTT.

CDR3 DNA sequence: TGTGCCAGCAGCGTAGCGGGAGGAATAAGGGGAACAGATACGCAGTATTTT. Its protein is CASSVAGGIRGTDTQYF. The V and J genes are TRBV9 and TRBJ2-3; 7 bases are a match to TRBD2. The CDR3 contains 17 residues. The germline gives CDR1 SGDLS, CDR2 YYNGEE. J gave up 3 bases and V 0 bases, and 10 bases lay outside the gene matches.

This clonotype was counted between two and nine times. The J gene is TRBJ1-2, the V gene TRBV28; a weak D match, TRBD1 (6 bases). Looked up from germline, CDR1 is MDHEN and CDR2 is SYDVKM. V lost 4 bases to trimming and J lost 4 bases, with 16 bases between them. The CDR3 length is 15 residues. As DNA, the CDR3 is TGTGCCAGCAGTTCCCTGGGTGGAGGGGGCTATGGCTACACCTTC. It specifies CASSSLGGGGYGYTF.

The chain carries TRBV28 and TRBJ1-2; D gene unclear. Germline V CDR1 and CDR2: MDHEN, SYDVKM. Trimming left V 6 bases short and J 3 bases short, with 14 bases between. The CDR3 contains 14 residues. The CDR3 DNA is TGTGCCAGCAGCCGTCTCGACGAGGACTATGGCTACACCTTC. Translating gives CASSRLDEDYGYTF.

This clonotype was seen many times. CDR3 sequence reads: CASRDGTPYEQYF. DNA of the CDR3: TGTGCCAGCAGAGACGGGACTCCCTACGAGCAGTACTTC. V and J are TRBV6-6 and TRBJ2-7; possible D gene TRBD2, 6 bases. Germline CDR1 MNHNY, CDR2 SVGAGI (reference sequence). The CDR3 has 13 amino acids. With 6 bases removed from V and 2 bases from J, the gap between germline ends came to 11 bases.

This clonotype was recorded a few times. J is TRBJ2-7 and V is TRBV4-3, with D possibly being TRBD2 (5 bases). V was trimmed by 4 bases and J by 3 bases, leaving 13 bases between them. This CDR3 is 14 amino acids long. CDR1 LGHNA and CDR2 YSLEER come from the germline V gene. The CDR3 DNA reads TGCGCCAGCAGCCCAGCGGTTCTGAACTACGAGCAGTACTTC. Its protein product is CASSPAVLNYEQYF.

This sequence joins TRBV4-1 and TRBJ2-5; 10 bases are shared with TRBD2. This CDR3 is 16 amino acids long. CDR1 is MGHRA, CDR2 YSYEKL, per germline. The V segment lost 1 base and the J segment 1 base; nucleotides outside the gene matches: 3. The CDR3 reads CASSQGASGSQETQYF. The CDR3 coding sequence is TGCGCCAGCAGCCAAGGGGCTAGCGGGAGCCAAGAGACCCAGTACTTC.

In its sample, this clonotype was seen many times. The junction and the germline gene differ at one end; a read error may be behind it. The chain couples TRBV5-1 to TRBJ1-4, with TRBD1 identical over 9 bases. From germline, CDR1 is SGHRS and CDR2 YFSETQ. This CDR3 has 14 amino acids. The CDR3, as DNA: TGTGCCAGCAGCTTACGGACAGGGGTTGAAAAACTGTTTTTT. It translates to CASSLRTGVEKLFF.

The chain recombines TRBV9 with TRBJ2-3, with D maybe TRBD2 (5 bases). V lost 4 bases and J 4 bases, leaving 22 bases between the germline ends. The length of the CDR3 is 17 residues. The germline gives CDR1 SGDLS, CDR2 YYNGEE. The CDR3 coding sequence is TGTGCCAGCAGCCCCCTCCGGGGTGTGATTAGCGCAGATACGCAGTATTTT. Amino acid sequence: CASSPLRGVISADTQYF.

This clonotype was counted between two and nine times. The rearrangement links TRBV7-9 to TRBJ2-1; 11 nucleotides match TRBD1. This CDR3 contains 15 residues. Germline V gives CDR1 SEHNR, CDR2 FQNEAQ (reference sequence). The V gene end was trimmed by 4 bases and the J gene end by 8 bases; junction bases not matched to a gene: 7. The CDR3 sequence: CASSSPDRGPDEQFF. The CDR3 DNA sequence: TGTGCCAGCAGCTCACCGGACAGGGGGCCGGATGAGCAGTTCTTC.

This clonotype was counted ten times or more. The chain links TRBV6-4 to TRBJ1-1, with a possible D match to TRBD1 (6 bases). V lost 3 bases and J lost 1, with 6 bases in between. This CDR3 is built from 13 residues. Germline V gives CDR1 MRHNA, CDR2 SNTAGT. DNA for the CDR3: TGTGCCAGCAGTGAGGGGGCGAACACTGAAGCTTTCTTT. Its protein product is CASSEGANTEAFF.

This clonotype was recorded at least ten times. This rearrangement joins TRBV24-1 to TRBJ2-7; 9 bases fit TRBD1. The CDR3 loop spans 14 amino acids. In germline, CDR1 is KGHDR, CDR2 SFDVKD. V gave up 3 bases and J gave up 4 bases; unmatched junction bases: 3. DNA for the CDR3: TGTGCCACCAGTGATGGGGACAGGGAATACGAGCAGTACTTC. This codes for CATSDGDREYEQYF.

Here the CDR3 DNA reads TGCGCCAGCAGCACTAGCGGGGGAGTCACAGATACGCAGTATTTT. This gives the protein CASSTSGGVTDTQYF. This sequence joins TRBV5-1 and TRBJ2-3, with 11 bases matching TRBD2. CDR1 and CDR2 from the germline V gene are SGHRS and YFSETQ. The V and J ends lost 4 bases and 2 bases, in that order; junction bases with no gene match: 3. The CDR3 is 15 amino acids.

This clonotype was counted at least ten times. The rearrangement links TRBV3-1 to TRBJ2-5; D call uncertain. Trimming pared 0 bases from V and 3 bases from J, leaving 11 bases between. The germline gives CDR1 LGHDT, CDR2 YNNKEL (reference sequence). The CDR3 runs 15 residues. The CDR3 nucleotides are TGTGCCAGCAGCCAAGATCAGAGTACCAAAGAGACCCAGTACTTC. Translation gives CASSQDQSTKETQYF.

This clonotype has a count of ten or more. The chain combines TRBV6-5 with TRBJ1-2; TRBD1 is a possible D gene (5 bases). The length of the CDR3 is 15 residues. Trimming cost V 6 bases and J 2 bases, with 16 bases left between them. Per germline, CDR1 MNHEY and CDR2 SVGAGI. CDR3 protein: CASRRTGTANYGYTF. CDR3 sequence (DNA): TGTGCCAGCAGACGTACCGGGACGGCCAACTATGGCTACACCTTC.

This clonotype was counted between two and nine times. The CDR3 reads CASSLRQGWGYTF. The CDR3 DNA follows: TGCGCCAGCAGCCTTCGACAGGGCTGGGGCTACACCTTC. This rearrangement joins TRBV5-1 to TRBJ1-2; 7 positions agree with TRBD1. The J segment lost 8 bases and the V segment lost 4 bases, leaving 8 bases of the junction unmatched. The germline V gene encodes CDR1 SGHRS and CDR2 YFSETQ. This CDR3 comprises 13 residues.

This chain connects TRBV7-2 to TRBJ2-1, with D maybe TRBD1 (6 bases). Trimming stripped 4 bases from V and 0 bases from J, with 16 bases between. Germline V lookup: CDR1 SGHTA, CDR2 FQGNSA. The CDR3 is made up of 17 amino acids. Here the CDR3 reads CASSSPAGESSYNEQFF. CDR3 DNA sequence: TGTGCCAGCAGCTCCCCGGCAGGGGAGAGCTCCTACAATGAGCAGTTCTTC.

The sample holds a few counts of this clonotype. A single base separates this from a much larger clone, so it may be a read error. This chain joins TRBV18 and TRBJ2-7, with a possible D match to TRBD1 (6 bases). The CDR3 is 13 residues long. Trimming left V 8 bases short and J 7 bases short, with 18 bases between. Germline V gene lookup returns CDR1 KGHSH and CDR2 LQKENI. CDR3 DNA sequence: TGTGCCAGCGATCTGACAGGCTCTAATGAGCAGTACTTC. It codes for CASDLTGSNEQYF.

The gene calls are TRBV4-1 and TRBJ1-5, with D maybe TRBD1 (6 bases). The CDR3 contains 14 residues. Trimming took off 1 base at V and 7 bases at J, with 11 bases between the two ends. Per germline, CDR1 MGHRA and CDR2 YSYEKL. The CDR3 bases are TGCGCCAGCAGCCAAGTAAGGGGGGGGCAGCCCCAGCATTTT. As protein: CASSQVRGGQPQHF.

This chain links TRBV15 with TRBJ2-7; 16 bases align to TRBD2. The DNA end favors TRBJ2-5, so the J call may be wrong. The CDR3 is 17 amino acids. Germline CDR1 is LNHNV and CDR2 is YYDKDF (reference sequence). The CDR3 protein is CATSRAGTSGGGATQYF. In DNA form, the CDR3 reads TGTGCCACCAGCAGAGCCGGGACTAGCGGGGGGGGTGCGACCCAGTACTTC.

This clonotype was seen a handful of times. The junction does not match germline at one end; this may be a read error. The gene calls are TRBV24-1 and TRBJ2-5; TRBD1 is a possible D gene (5 bases). This CDR3 region has 16 residues. Germline V gene lookup returns CDR1 KGHDR and CDR2 SFDVKD. Here the CDR3 reads CAASDLSQGPQETQYF. CDR3 DNA: TGTGCCGCCAGTGATTTGAGCCAGGGCCCCCAAGAGACCCAGTACTTC.

The J gene is TRBJ1-5, the V gene TRBV20-1, with a possible D match to TRBD1 (6 bases). Trimming removed 6 bases from V and 3 bases from J, with 15 bases in between. From germline, CDR1 is DFQATT and CDR2 SNEGSKA (reference sequence). The CDR3 totals 14 residues. CDR3 sequence reads: CSATRTVPNQPQHF. DNA of the CDR3: TGCAGTGCCACCCGGACAGTCCCCAATCAGCCCCAGCATTTT.

This chain uses TRBV7-9 with TRBJ1-2, with 7 bases that match TRBD1. The germline gives CDR1 SEHNR, CDR2 FQNEAQ (reference sequence). This CDR3 comprises 15 residues. V lost 2 bases and J lost 5; bases outside the gene matches: 8. The CDR3 DNA reads TGTGCCAGCAGCTTAAGGACCACAGGGGCATATGGCTACACCTTC. Translating it yields CASSLRTTGAYGYTF.

CDR3 DNA: TGTGCCAGTAGTATAGGGGCCGACAGAGACAATGAGCAGTTCTTC. Protein: CASSIGADRDNEQFF. The V gene is TRBV19, the J gene TRBJ2-1; D is possibly TRBD1 (5 bases). V was cut by 1 base and J by 5 bases, with 12 bases left in between. The CDR3 runs to 15 residues. Germline values: CDR1 LNHDA, CDR2 SQIVND (reference sequence).